Detailed here is one TCR beta chain. TCRdb's copy holds only in-frame clones and misses some; the assay was immunoSEQ multiplex PCR. Altogether 110,000 to 150,000 clones are present, more than 85% being singletons, with the ten largest covering 8.7%. The germline gives CDR1 SGHAT, CDR2 FQNNGV. V lost 5 bases, J lost 8 bases, and 6 bases stayed unmatched. The CDR3 totals 14 residues. This record belongs to a study of control samples from healthy donors and cancer patients. The receptor was derived from a woman aged 25-40 years in good health. Specimen: blood. The chain has TRBV11-2 and TRBJ2-2, with TRBD1 matching over 9 bases. CDR3 amino acids: CASSPRDRVGELFF. DNA of the CDR3: TGTGCCAGCAGCCCCCGGGACAGGGTTGGGGAGCTGTTTTTT.